The source of this T cell receptor beta chain is a study of blood T cells in healthy people across ages. Samples each had at least 5 micrograms of total RNA extracted. This CDR3 spans 16 amino acids. Per germline, CDR1 LGHNA and CDR2 YSLEER. The V segment lost 4 bases and the J segment 11 bases; nucleotides outside the gene matches: 16. Through a sample-barcoded 5' primer and a J-beta primer mix, a second PCR was run for roughly 6 to 12 cycles. TCRdb recomputed calls from the 5' RACE reads with MiXCR, one row per CDR3 protein. The sample lists some 880,000 distinct CDR3 sequences, 30% to 45% occurring once.

The sample comprised blood. The source is a man aged 18 to 29 in good health. The V gene is TRBV4-3, the J gene TRBJ2-5; 10 nucleotides agree with TRBD1. CDR3 nucleotides: TGCGCCAGCAGCCCTCGGACAGGGGGGGCCTACAATGAGCAGTACTTC. Translation gives CASSPRTGGAYNEQYF.